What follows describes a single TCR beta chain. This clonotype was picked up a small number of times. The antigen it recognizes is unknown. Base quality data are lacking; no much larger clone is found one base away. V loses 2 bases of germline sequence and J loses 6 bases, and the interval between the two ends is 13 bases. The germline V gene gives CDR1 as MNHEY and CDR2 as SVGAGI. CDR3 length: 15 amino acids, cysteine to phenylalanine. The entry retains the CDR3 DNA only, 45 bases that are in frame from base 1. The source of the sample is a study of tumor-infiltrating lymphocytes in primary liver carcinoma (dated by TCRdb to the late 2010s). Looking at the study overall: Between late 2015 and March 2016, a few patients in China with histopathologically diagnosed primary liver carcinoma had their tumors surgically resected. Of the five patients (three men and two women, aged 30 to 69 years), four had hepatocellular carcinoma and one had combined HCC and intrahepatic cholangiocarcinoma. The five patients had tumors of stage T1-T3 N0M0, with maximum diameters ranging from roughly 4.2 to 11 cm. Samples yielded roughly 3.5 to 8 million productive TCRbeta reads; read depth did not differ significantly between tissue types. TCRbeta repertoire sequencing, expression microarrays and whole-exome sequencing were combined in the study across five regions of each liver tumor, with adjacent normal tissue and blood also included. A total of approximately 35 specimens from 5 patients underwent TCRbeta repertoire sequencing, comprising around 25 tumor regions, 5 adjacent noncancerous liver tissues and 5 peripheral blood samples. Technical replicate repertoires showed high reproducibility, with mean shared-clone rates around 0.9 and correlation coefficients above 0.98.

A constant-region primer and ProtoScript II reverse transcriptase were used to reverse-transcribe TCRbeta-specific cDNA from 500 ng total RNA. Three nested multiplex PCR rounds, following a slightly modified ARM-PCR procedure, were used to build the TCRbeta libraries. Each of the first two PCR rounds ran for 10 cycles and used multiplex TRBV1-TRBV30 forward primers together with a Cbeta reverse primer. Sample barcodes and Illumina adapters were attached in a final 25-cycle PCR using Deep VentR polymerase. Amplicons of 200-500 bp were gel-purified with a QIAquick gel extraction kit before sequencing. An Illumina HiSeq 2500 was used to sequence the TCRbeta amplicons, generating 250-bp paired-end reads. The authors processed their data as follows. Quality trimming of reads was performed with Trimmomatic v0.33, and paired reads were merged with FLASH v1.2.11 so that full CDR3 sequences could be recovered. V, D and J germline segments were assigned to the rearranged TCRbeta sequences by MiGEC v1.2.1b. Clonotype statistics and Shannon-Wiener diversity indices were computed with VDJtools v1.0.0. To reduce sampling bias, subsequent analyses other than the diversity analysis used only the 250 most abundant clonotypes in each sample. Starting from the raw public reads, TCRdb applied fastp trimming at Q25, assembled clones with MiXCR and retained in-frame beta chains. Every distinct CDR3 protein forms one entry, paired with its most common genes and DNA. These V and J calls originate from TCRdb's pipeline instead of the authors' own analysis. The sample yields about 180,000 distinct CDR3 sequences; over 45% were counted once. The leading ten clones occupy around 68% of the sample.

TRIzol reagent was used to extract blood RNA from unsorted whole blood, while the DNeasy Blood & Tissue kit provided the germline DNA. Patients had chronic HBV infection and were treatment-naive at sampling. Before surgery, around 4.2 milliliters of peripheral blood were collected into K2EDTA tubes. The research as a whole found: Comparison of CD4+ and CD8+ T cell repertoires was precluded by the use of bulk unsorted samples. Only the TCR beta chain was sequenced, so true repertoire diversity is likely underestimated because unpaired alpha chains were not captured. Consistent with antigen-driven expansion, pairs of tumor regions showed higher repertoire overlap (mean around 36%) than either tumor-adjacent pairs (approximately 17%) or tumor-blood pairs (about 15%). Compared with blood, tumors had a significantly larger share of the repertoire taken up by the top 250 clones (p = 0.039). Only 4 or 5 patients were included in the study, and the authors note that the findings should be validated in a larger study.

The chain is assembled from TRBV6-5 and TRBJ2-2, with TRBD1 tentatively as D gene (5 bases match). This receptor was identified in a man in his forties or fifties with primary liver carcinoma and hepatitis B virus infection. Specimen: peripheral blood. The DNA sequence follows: TGTGCCAGCAGTTACCAGGGCCAGACCGCCGGGGAGCTGTTTTTT. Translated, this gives CASSYQGQTAGELFF.